This T cell receptor beta chain emerged from a study of somatic mutations in cytotoxic T cells in rheumatoid arthritis. Study details: Right after diagnosis, and before any treatment had started, patient peripheral blood (under 33 ml EDTA) was drawn.

Between the trimmed V and J ends, which lost 4 bases and 10 bases, there was a span of 21 bases. CDR1 and CDR2 from the germline V gene are SGDLS and YYNGEE. The length of the CDR3 is 15 residues. The data were produced by immunoSEQ multiplex PCR, yet TCRdb's version contains in-frame clones alone and is incomplete. Among roughly 9,800 clones listed, about 88% were seen once. The study, taken as a whole, reports: For patients with rheumatoid arthritis, CD8+ clonality went up with age, while healthy controls showed no such change.

As to this clone: Its antigen is as yet unknown.

The receptor comes from a woman aged 18-29 years with rheumatoid arthritis. Sequencing was performed on CD4+ T cells sorted from blood. This chain uses TRBV9 with TRBJ2-1; possibly TRBD2 for D (6 bases). CDR3 nucleotides: TGTGCCAGCAGCCTGCCGGGACCAGCGGGCGGGGAGCAGTTCTTC. As protein: CASSLPGPAGGEQFF.